Below, 11 T cell receptor beta chains from the same sample are listed, as sequenced in a study of blood T cell repertoires in COVID-19. Assay: immunoSEQ multiplex PCR; the TCRdb copy retains only in-frame clones and omits some. Altogether around 75,000 clones are present, 79% being singletons, with the ten largest covering 5% to 6%. Input material: peripheral blood. The source is an elderly woman with active or convalescent COVID-19.

The V gene is TRBV30, the J gene TRBJ2-2; 12 bases agree with TRBD2. Trimming removed 5 bases from V and 4 bases from J; junction bases left unmatched: 8. Germline V gene data show CDR1 as GTSNPN and CDR2 as SVGIG (reference sequence). The CDR3 spans 16 residues. CDR3 loop: CAWGGLAGTSTGELFF. The CDR3 DNA follows: TGTGCCTGGGGCGGACTAGCGGGGACATCCACCGGGGAGCTGTTTTTT.

In this sample, this clone turned up a few times. This sequence joins TRBV3-1 (or the pseudogene TRBV3-2) and TRBJ2-7; maybe TRBD2 (7 bases). V was clipped by 3 bases and J by 2 bases, with 11 bases between them. The CDR3 is made up of 14 amino acids. The V gene's germline CDR1 is LGHDT and CDR2 YNNKEL (reference sequence). CDR3 DNA: TGTGCCAGCAGCCATCGGGGGGCTCCCTACGAGCAGTACTTC. Translating gives CASSHRGAPYEQYF.

This sequence joins TRBV7-8 and TRBJ2-7, with TRBD2 as a possible D gene (6 bases). V was trimmed by 5 bases and J by 5 bases, leaving 22 bases between them. Looked up from germline, CDR1 is SGHVS and CDR2 is FQNEAQ. This CDR3 region has 16 residues. This CDR3 reads CASSKRAGQGGHEQYF. The CDR3 nucleotides are TGTGCCAGCAGCAAAAGGGCCGGCCAGGGAGGCCACGAGCAGTACTTC.

The rearrangement links TRBV10-3 to TRBJ1-1; D may be TRBD1 (6 bases). Germline CDR1 reads ENHRY; CDR2 reads SYGVKD. Trimming left V 3 bases short and J 4 bases short, with 12 bases between. This CDR3 region has 14 residues. For the CDR3, the DNA is TGTGCCATCAGTGATAAGGGGGGGGGCACTGAAGCTTTCTTT. It is translated as CAISDKGGGTEAFF.

V usage is TRBV25-1 and J usage is TRBJ1-1; D is possibly TRBD1 (5 bases). The CDR3 length is 14 residues. Looked up from germline, CDR1 is MGHDK and CDR2 is SYGVNS. V was shortened by 3 bases and J by 1 base, with 9 bases between the two germline ends. Written as DNA, the CDR3 is TGTGCCAGCAGTGATAGGGGTGGGAACACTGAAGCTTTCTTT. Residues: CASSDRGGNTEAFF.

The chain joins TRBV20-1 to TRBJ2-1; tentatively, D is TRBD1 (5 bases). The CDR3 extends over 13 amino acids. Trimming removed 3 bases from V and 6 bases from J, with 12 bases in between. Looked up from germline, CDR1 is DFQATT and CDR2 is SNEGSKA (reference sequence). The CDR3 protein is CSASSQGGNEQFF. The CDR3 DNA sequence: TGCAGTGCTAGTTCGCAGGGCGGCAATGAGCAGTTCTTC.

A note on this clone: Just one base apart from a much larger clone, this may be a read error. The same CDR3 arises from other DNA sequences in this sample as well. This chain joins TRBV19 and TRBJ2-7; the match to TRBD1 covers 8 bases. The V and J ends lost 2 bases and 3 bases, in that order; junction bases with no gene match: 3. Germline V gene lookup returns CDR1 LNHDA and CDR2 SQIVND (reference sequence). This CDR3 comprises 14 residues. CDR3 sequence: CASSITGGIYEQYF. Here the CDR3 DNA reads TGTGCCAGTAGTATAACAGGGGGGATCTACGAGCAGTACTTC.

The chain joins TRBV7-9 to TRBJ1-5, with a tentative D call TRBD1 (6 bases). V was clipped by 5 bases and J by 1 base, with 9 bases between them. CDR1 is SEHNR and CDR2 is FQNEAQ in the germline V gene (reference sequence). The length of the CDR3 is 14 residues. In DNA, the CDR3 is TGTGCCAGCAGCACCACAGGGAGCAATCAGCCCCAGCATTTT. Its protein is CASSTTGSNQPQHF.

The chain uses TRBV5-1 and TRBJ2-1; D not resolved. V lost 0 bases and J lost 0, with 10 bases in between. CDR3 size: 16 residues. CDR1 is SGHRS and CDR2 is YFSETQ in the germline V gene. This CDR3 reads CASSLGHRNSYNEQFF. The CDR3 DNA reads as TGCGCCAGCAGCTTGGGACACCGAAACTCCTACAATGAGCAGTTCTTC.

This chain links TRBV4-1 with TRBJ2-1, with D uncertain. V lost 1 base, J lost 7 bases, and 5 bases lay in between. CDR1 and CDR2 from the germline V gene are MGHRA and YSYEKL. CDR3 length equals 12 residues. DNA of the CDR3: TGCGCCAGCAGCCAAGTCATTAATGAGCAGTTCTTC. This encodes CASSQVINEQFF.

This clone rates as medium-sized. This chain joins TRBV12-3 or TRBV12-4 and TRBJ2-7; TRBD1 might be the D (6 bases). The V end was cut by 5 bases, the J end by 0 bases, with 8 bases between. The CDR3 is 13 residues long. CDR3 sequence reads: CASSADSSYEQYF. DNA of the CDR3: TGTGCCAGCAGTGCGGACAGCTCCTACGAGCAGTACTTC.